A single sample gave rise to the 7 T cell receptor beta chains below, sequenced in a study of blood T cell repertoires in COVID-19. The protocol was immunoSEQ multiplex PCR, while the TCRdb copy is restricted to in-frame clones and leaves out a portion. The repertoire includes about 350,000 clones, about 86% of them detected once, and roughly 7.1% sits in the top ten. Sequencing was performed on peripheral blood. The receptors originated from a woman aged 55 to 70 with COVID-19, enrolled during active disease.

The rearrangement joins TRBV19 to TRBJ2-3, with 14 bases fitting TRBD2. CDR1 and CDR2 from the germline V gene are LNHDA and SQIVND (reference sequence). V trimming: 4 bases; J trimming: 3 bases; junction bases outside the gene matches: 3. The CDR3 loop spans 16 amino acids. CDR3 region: CASSRWTSGRTDTQYF. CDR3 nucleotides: TGTGCCAGTAGTAGATGGACTAGCGGGAGGACAGATACGCAGTATTTT.

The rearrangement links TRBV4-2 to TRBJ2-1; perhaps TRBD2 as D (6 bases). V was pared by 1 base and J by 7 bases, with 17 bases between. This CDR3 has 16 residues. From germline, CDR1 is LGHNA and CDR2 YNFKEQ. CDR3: CASSQAATSRRNEQFF. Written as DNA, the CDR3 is TGTGCCAGCAGCCAAGCAGCGACTAGTAGGAGGAATGAGCAGTTCTTC.

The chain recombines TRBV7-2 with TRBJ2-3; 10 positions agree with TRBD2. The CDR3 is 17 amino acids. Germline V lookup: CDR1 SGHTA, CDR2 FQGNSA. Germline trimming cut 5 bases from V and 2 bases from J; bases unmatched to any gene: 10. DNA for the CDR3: TGTGCCAGCAGCGACGCTAGCGGGGGTTCCTACACAGATACGCAGTATTTT. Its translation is CASSDASGGSYTDTQYF.

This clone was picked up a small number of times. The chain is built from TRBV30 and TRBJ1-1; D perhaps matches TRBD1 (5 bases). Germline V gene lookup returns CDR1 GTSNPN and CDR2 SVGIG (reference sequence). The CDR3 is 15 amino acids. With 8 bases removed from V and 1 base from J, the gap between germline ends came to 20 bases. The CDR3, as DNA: TGTGCCCATGGAGTGGGGCCGGTAGCGAACACTGAAGCTTTCTTT. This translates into CAHGVGPVANTEAFF.

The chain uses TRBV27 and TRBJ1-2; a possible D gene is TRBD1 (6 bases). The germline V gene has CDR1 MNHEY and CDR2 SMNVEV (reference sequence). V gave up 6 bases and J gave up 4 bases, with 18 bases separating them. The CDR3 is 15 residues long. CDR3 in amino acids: CASRLDRKGGYGYTF. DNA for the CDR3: TGTGCCAGCAGACTCGACAGGAAAGGGGGCTATGGCTACACCTTC.

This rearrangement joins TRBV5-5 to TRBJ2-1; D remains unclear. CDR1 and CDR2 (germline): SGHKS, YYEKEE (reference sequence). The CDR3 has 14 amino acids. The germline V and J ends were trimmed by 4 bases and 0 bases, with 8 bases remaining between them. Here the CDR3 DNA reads TGTGCCAGCAGCGATGATAGCTCCTACAATGAGCAGTTCTTC. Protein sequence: CASSDDSSYNEQFF. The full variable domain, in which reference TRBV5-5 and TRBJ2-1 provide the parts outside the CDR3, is DAGVTQSPTHLIKTRGQQVTLRCSPISGHKSVSWYQQVLGQGPQFIFQYYEKEERGRGNFPDRFSARQFPNYSSELNVNALLLGDSALYLCASSDDSSYNEQFFGPGTRLTVL.

The CDR3 region is CASSAGTGGRTEAFF. CDR3 nucleotide sequence: TGTGCCAGTAGTGCCGGGACAGGGGGTCGAACTGAAGCTTTCTTT. The genes are TRBV19 and TRBJ1-1; 11 bases line up with TRBD1. Germline assignment: CDR1 LNHDA and CDR2 SQIVND (reference sequence). J gave up 5 bases and V 5 bases, and 7 bases lay outside the gene matches. This CDR3 has 15 amino acids. The full variable domain, rest sourced from reference TRBV19 and TRBJ1-1, is DGGITQSPKYLFRKEGQNVTLSCEQNLNHDAMYWYRQDPGQGLRLIYYSQIVNDFQKGDIAEGYSVSREKKESFPLTVTSAQKNPTAFYLCASSAGTGGRTEAFFGQGTRLTVV.